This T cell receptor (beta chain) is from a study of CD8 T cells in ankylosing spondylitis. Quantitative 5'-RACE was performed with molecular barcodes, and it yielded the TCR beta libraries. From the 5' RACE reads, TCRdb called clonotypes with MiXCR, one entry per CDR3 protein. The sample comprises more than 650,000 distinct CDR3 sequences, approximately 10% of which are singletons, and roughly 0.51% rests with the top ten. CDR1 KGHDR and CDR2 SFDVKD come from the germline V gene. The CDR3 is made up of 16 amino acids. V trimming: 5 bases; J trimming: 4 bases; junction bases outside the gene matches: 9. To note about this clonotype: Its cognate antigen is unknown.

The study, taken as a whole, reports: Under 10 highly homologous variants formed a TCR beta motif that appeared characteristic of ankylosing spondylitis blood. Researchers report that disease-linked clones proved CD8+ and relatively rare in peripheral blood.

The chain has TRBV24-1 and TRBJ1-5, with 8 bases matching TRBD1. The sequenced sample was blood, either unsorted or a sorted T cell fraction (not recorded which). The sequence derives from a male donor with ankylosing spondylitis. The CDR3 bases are TGTGCCACCAGTGGGCAAACAGGGACAGGTAATCAGCCCCAGCATTTT. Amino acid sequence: CATSGQTGTGNQPQHF.